Detailed here is one T cell receptor beta chain. This receptor's antigen is unknown. Qualities for individual bases were not recorded, and no much larger clone is one base off. Using the deep immunoSEQ assay, multiplex PCR amplified TCR CDR3 regions from genomic DNA. Extracted genomic DNA from each cell subset was distributed evenly across all wells of several immunoSEQ 96-well plates, and each plate was treated as a replicate. For sorted subsets, roughly 200 ng of genomic DNA, equivalent to 30,000 or so T cell genomes, went into each replicate PCR. Purified libraries were measured with a Qubit 3.0 fluorometer, size-checked on a Bioanalyzer 2100, and measured again with the KAPA Library Quantification kit. Every immunoSEQ 96-well plate was sequenced on a dedicated single-read 150-cycle Illumina NextSeq 550 flow cell. The published analysis was carried out like this. Because the immunoSEQ output held only junctional sequences and lacked quality scores, the filtering could not match the filtering applied to full-length reads. Sequences were annotated with PyIR, a Python wrapper for IgBLAST v1.9, using IMGT germline references to assign V/J genes and CDR3. Reads were removed for weak V/J assignments (E-value above 1e-6), missing CDR3, stop codons, out-of-frame junctions, or ambiguous translated residues. V3J clonotypes were defined as sequences sharing the same inferred V gene, J gene, and CDR3 amino acid sequence. To compute the percentage overlap between repertoires, the number of shared unique clonotypes was divided by the size of the smaller repertoire. Three approaches were used to assess repertoire richness: RTK rarefaction, the Chao1 estimator, and Recon v2.1 estimates of unobserved clonotypes. OLGA was used to compute generation probabilities for all TCRbeta clonotypes that the gDNA method yielded from a handful of donors. The clones in this table, taken by TCRdb from immuneACCESS, are in-frame only. Not every clone is retained; where verified, under half of the shortfall comes from an unresolved V gene, and the cause of the rest is unknown. D and trimming were read from the DNA, whereas the V and J calls and clone size are those reported in that table. This sample gives millions of clones in total; roughly 96% of them show up just once. 0.13% of the sample is held by the ten biggest clonotypes.

CDR1 LGHNA and CDR2 YNFKEQ are derived from the germline V gene. The CDR3 measures 16 amino acids from cysteine to phenylalanine. Kept here is only the CDR3 DNA, which spans 48 bases and is read in frame from base 1. Trimmed from V: 1 base; trimmed from J: 3 bases; junction bases lacking a gene match: 7. The data belong to a study of shared clonotypes between healthy human individuals (TCRdb year 2020). Context from the whole study: A couple of women and three men aged 18 to 49 years were included in the cohort. Per donor, three plates each were used for CD4 naive and CD4 memory, two for CD8 naive, and one for CD8 memory. The study deeply sequenced blood TCR repertoires of 5 or 6 healthy adults to estimate repertoire size and the extent of clonotype sharing between individuals. Different laboratories and diverse techniques were used to prepare libraries and sequence TCR repertoires, to increase sequencing depth and limit assay-specific biases. Per donor, leukapheresis produced somewhere between about 0.94 and 8.9 billion PBMCs.

Here is what the overall study found, with its caveats: The small number of donors limited the genetic and exposure-history diversity represented. Incomplete sequencing was indicated by rarefaction of sorted-subset datasets, despite the large sequencing depth. Compared with non-shared clonotypes, clonotypes shared by all four sorted-subset donors had higher generation probabilities. Pairwise subsampling indicated that sequencing depth was expected to affect the degree of clonotype sharing among donors. Naive subsets generally had larger estimated clonotype richness than memory subsets did. Sampling was restricted to blood, and TCR repertoires in tissue are likely to differ from TCR repertoires in blood. When a handful of donors were compared, the shared fraction of clonotypes was approximately 5% for naive CD4, over 3% for naive CD8, about 2.4% for memory CD4, and 0.4% for memory CD8.

Healthy HIV-negative adults with no recently reported acute infections or vaccinations were included as donors. Only Caucasian adults living in Nashville, Tennessee, USA were represented among the donors. CD4+ T cells were enriched by magnetic negative selection; naive cells were then positively selected on CD45RA, and the negative fraction formed the memory subset. Blood was collected by leukapheresis, and PBMCs were isolated by Ficoll-Histopaque density gradient centrifugation and then cryopreserved in liquid nitrogen vapor phase. Analytical flow cytometry was used to check the purity and quantity of each magnetically sorted T cell population. Genomic DNA was isolated from every sorted fraction and measured by UV absorbance on a Nanodrop 2000c.

This sequence was found in a man aged 18 to 30 in good health. The sequence links TRBV4-2 to TRBJ2-5; 8 bases in the junction line up with TRBD2. Sample: naive CD4+ T cells sorted from blood. In light of the paper, this sample's cell subset or site label describes: CD45RA+ positively selected. The nucleotides are TGTGCCAGCAGCCAAGCGGGCCTAGCGGGCAAAGAGACCCAGTACTTC. It is translated as CASSQAGLAGKETQYF.